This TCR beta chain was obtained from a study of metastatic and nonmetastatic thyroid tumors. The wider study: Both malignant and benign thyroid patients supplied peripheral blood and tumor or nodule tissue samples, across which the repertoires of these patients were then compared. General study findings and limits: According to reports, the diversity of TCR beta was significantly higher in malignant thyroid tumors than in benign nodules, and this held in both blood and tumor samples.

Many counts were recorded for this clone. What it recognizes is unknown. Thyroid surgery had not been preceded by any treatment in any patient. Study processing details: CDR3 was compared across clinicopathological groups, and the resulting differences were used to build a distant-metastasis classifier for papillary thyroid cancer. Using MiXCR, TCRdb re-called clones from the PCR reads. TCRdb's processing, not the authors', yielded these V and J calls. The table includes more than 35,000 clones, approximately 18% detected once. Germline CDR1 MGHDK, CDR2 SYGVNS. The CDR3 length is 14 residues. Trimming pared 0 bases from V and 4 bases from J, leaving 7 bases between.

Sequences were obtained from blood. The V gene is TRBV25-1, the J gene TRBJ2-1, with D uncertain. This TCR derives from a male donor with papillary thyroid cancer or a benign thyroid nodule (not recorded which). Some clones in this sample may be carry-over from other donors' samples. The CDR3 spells CASSEYSLYNEQFF. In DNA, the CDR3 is TGTGCCAGCAGTGAATACAGCCTGTACAATGAGCAGTTCTTC.